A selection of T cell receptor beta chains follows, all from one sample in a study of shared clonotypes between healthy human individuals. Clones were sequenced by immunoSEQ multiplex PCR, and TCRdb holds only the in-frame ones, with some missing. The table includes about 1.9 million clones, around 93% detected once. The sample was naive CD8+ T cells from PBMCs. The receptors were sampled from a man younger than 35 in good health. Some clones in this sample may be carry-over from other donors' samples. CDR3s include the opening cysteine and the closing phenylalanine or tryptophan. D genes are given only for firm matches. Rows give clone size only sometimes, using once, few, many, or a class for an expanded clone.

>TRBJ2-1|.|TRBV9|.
TGTGCCAGCAGCGAAGGGGACAACAATGAGCAGTTCTTC
CASSEGDNNEQFF
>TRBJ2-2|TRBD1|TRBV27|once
TGTGCCAGCAGTTTATCGGACAGGGGGCGCGCCGGGGAGCTGTTTTTT
CASSLSDRGRAGELFF
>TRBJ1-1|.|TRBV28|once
TGTGCCAGCACCCCGACACTGATGAACACTGAAGCTTTCTTT
CASTPTLMNTEAFF
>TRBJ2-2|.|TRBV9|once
TGTGCCAGCTCCGCGGGCGGGTCGAACACCGGGGAGCTGTTTTTT
CASSAGGSNTGELFF
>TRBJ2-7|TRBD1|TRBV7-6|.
TGTGCCAGCAGCCCAACGACAGGGGGCGTCAGGTATTCCTACGAGCAGTACTTC
CASSPTTGGVRYSYEQYF
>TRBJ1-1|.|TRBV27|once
TGTGCCAGCAGTTATGGGGTGAACACTGAAGCTTTCTTT
CASSYGVNTEAFF
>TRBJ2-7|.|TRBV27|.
TGTGCCAGCAGTACCCAGGGAGGGGGAACGTACTTC
CASSTQGGGTYF
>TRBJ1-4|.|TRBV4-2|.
TGTGCCAGCAGCCACCAGACGGAAGATGAAGAAAAACTGTTTTTT
CASSHQTEDEEKLFF
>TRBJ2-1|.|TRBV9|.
TGTGCCAGCAGCGACGGGAAGGATGAGCAGTTCTTC
CASSDGKDEQFF
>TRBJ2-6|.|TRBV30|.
TGTGCCTGGAGTACAGGTTCTGGGGCCAACGTCCTGACTTTC
CAWSTGSGANVLTF
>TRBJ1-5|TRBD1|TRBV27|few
TGTGCCAGCAGCCCGCGGACAGGCCCTGATCAGCCCCAGCATTTT
CASSPRTGPDQPQHF
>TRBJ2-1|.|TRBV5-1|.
TGCGCCAGCAGCTTGGGAGTGGGAAGCTCCTACAATGAGCAGTTCTTC
CASSLGVGSSYNEQFF
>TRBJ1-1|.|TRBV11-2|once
TGTGCCAGCAGCGCCGACCAGAGAAACCCTGAAGCTTTCTTT
CASSADQRNPEAFF
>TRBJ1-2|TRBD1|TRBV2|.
TGTGCCAGCAGTGAAGCGCTTCAGGAGGGGGCGCTGAGTTTGTATGGCTACACCTTC
CASSEALQEGALSLYGYTF
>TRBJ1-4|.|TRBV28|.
TGTGCCAGCAGTTTTATTGGGAGTACTAATGAAAAACTGTTTTTT
CASSFIGSTNEKLFF
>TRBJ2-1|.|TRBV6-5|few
TGTGCCAGCAGTTACTCGGGGGACAATGAGCAGTTCTTC
CASSYSGDNEQFF
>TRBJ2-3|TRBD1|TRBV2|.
TGTGCCAGCATGTGGGGGACAGGTCTTGCAGATACGCAGTATTTT
CASMWGTGLADTQYF
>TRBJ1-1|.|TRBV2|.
TGTGCCAGCAGTTACCGGGACATAGACACTAACACTGAAGCTTTCTTT
CASSYRDIDTNTEAFF
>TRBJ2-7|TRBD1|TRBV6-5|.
TGTGCCAGCAGGCTACAGGGGAGCTCCTACGAGCAGTACTTC
CASRLQGSSYEQYF
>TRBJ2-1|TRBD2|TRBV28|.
TGTGCCAGCAGTTTAGATCGACTAGCGGTCTACAATGAGCAGTTCTTC
CASSLDRLAVYNEQFF
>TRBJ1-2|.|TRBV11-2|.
TGTGCCAGCAGCTTGACAGTTAACTATGGCTACACCTTC
CASSLTVNYGYTF
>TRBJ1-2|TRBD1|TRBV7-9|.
TGTGCCAGCAGCTCCGGGACAGGGAGGTACTATGGCTACACCTTC
CASSSGTGRYYGYTF
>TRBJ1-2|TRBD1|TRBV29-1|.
TGCAGCGGCGAACAGGGGTCTGGCTATGGCTACACCTTC
CSGEQGSGYGYTF
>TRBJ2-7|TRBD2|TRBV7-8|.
TGTGCCAGCAGCTGGGGGGTTGGCGGGAGGGCCTACGAGCAGTACTTC
CASSWGVGGRAYEQYF
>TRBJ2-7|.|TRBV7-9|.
TGTGCCAGCAGCCTGCGCGGGGCGTCTTACGAGCAGTACTTC
CASSLRGASYEQYF
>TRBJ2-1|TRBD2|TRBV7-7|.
TGTGCCAGCAGCAAATTAGCGGGAGGGGGATTTGATGAGCAGTTCTTC
CASSKLAGGGFDEQFF